The 14 T cell receptor beta chains presented below share a single source sample, sequenced in a study of graft-versus-host responses after intestinal transplantation. Only in-frame clones appear in the TCRdb table, and some are missing; sequencing was by immunoSEQ multiplex PCR. The data show over 9,000 clones, around 87% seen once. The sequencing used PBMCs, collected more than 230 days after intestinal transplant. Receptors were obtained from a human patient who received an intestinal transplant, so some T cells may come from the graft donor.

Turning to this clone: Other DNA sequences in this specimen translate into the identical CDR3. The rearrangement links TRBV30 to TRBJ1-2; 7 bases fit TRBD1. Per germline, CDR1 GTSNPN and CDR2 SVGIG (reference sequence). The CDR3 has 13 residues. V was pared by 0 bases and J by 2 bases, with 0 bases of the junction left unmatched. In DNA form, the CDR3 reads TGTGCCTGGAGTGTGGGACAGAACTATGGCTACACCTTC. Translating gives CAWSVGQNYGYTF.

The V and J genes are TRBV6-4 and TRBJ2-2; TRBD2 matches at 10 bases. Germline lookup yields CDR1 MRHNA and CDR2 SNTAGT. The V gene end was trimmed by 4 bases and the J gene end by 4 bases; junction bases not matched to a gene: 0. The CDR3 extends over 14 amino acids. The CDR3 loop reads CASSASGSTGELFF. CDR3 DNA sequence: TGTGCCAGCAGTGCTAGCGGGAGCACCGGGGAGCTGTTTTTT.

The chain has TRBV11-3 and TRBJ2-1; 10 bases match TRBD2. Germline CDR1 SGHNT, CDR2 YENEEA. The CDR3 is made up of 15 amino acids. The ends lost 6 bases at V and 4 bases at J; junction bases unmatched: 6. This chain's CDR3 is CASSPGTSAYNEQFF. The DNA of the CDR3 is TGTGCCAGCAGTCCCGGGACTAGCGCTTACAATGAGCAGTTCTTC.

This clone was observed once. The chain couples TRBV28 to TRBJ1-6; possibly TRBD1 for D (5 bases). The ends were cut back, 5 bases at V and 16 bases at J, with 18 bases in the middle. The CDR3 is 13 amino acids. Germline CDR1 reads MDHEN; CDR2 reads SYDVKM. The CDR3 loop reads CASSPVYGAALHF. The CDR3, as DNA: TGTGCCAGCAGTCCCGTTTACGGGGCAGCTCTCCACTTT.

The rearrangement uses TRBV7-9 and TRBJ2-2; the D gene is possibly TRBD1 (6 bases). Trimming took off 6 bases at V and 4 bases at J, with 18 bases between the two ends. The CDR3 totals 16 residues. Germline CDR1 and CDR2: SEHNR and FQNEAQ (reference sequence). CDR3 sequence (DNA): TGTGCCAGCAGGGCACCGGACAGTGAGCCCACCGGGGAGCTGTTTTTT. It is translated as CASRAPDSEPTGELFF.

This clone has a handful of counts. J is TRBJ2-7 and V is TRBV27, with 10 bases that match TRBD1. The V segment lost 1 base and the J segment 6 bases; nucleotides outside the gene matches: 6. Looked up from germline, CDR1 is MNHEY and CDR2 is SMNVEV (reference sequence). This CDR3 comprises 15 residues. The CDR3 nucleotides read TGTGCCAGCAGTTTATACTCCGGGACAGGGGTCGAGCAGTACTTC. Protein product: CASSLYSGTGVEQYF.

This clone was recorded a few times. The V gene is TRBV27, the J gene TRBJ2-1; TRBD2 matches at 12 bases. The V and J ends lost 3 bases and 10 bases, in that order; junction bases with no gene match: 10. CDR3 length: 16 amino acids. CDR1 MNHEY and CDR2 SMNVEV come from the germline V gene (reference sequence). The CDR3 here is CASSLRRLAGGREQFF. The DNA for the CDR3 is TGTGCCAGCAGTTTGAGAAGGCTAGCGGGAGGGCGGGAGCAGTTCTTC.

This chain links TRBV9 with TRBJ2-1, with D uncertain. This CDR3 region has 12 residues. The V gene's germline CDR1 is SGDLS and CDR2 YYNGEE. V dropped 1 base and J dropped 6 bases, with 5 bases sitting between them. The CDR3 region has the DNA TGTGCCAGCAGCGTAAACCCCAATGAGCAGTTCTTC. It yields the protein CASSVNPNEQFF.

This clone appeared once. The chain carries TRBV7-6 and TRBJ1-3, with 10 bases aligning to TRBD1. Germline V gene data show CDR1 as SGHVS and CDR2 as FNYEAQ. The CDR3 length is 17 residues. V was pared by 3 bases and J by 0 bases, with 5 bases of the junction left unmatched. The CDR3 loop is CASSFAGQGGSGNTIYF. The CDR3 region has the DNA TGTGCCAGCAGCTTCGCCGGACAGGGGGGCTCTGGAAACACCATATATTTT.

This chain uses TRBV6-1 with TRBJ1-1, with TRBD1 matching over 8 bases. The trim removed 7 bases at V and 6 bases at J, leaving 7 bases unmatched. CDR1 is MNHNS and CDR2 is SASEGT in the germline V gene. The CDR3 sequence is 13 residues long. The CDR3 region is CASIWTGLAEAFF. The CDR3 DNA is TGTGCCAGCATTTGGACAGGGCTAGCTGAAGCTTTCTTT.

The chain links TRBV27 to TRBJ1-1; D gene ambiguous. Germline CDR1 MNHEY, CDR2 SMNVEV (reference sequence). The CDR3 loop spans 13 amino acids. V was shortened by 4 bases and J by 3 bases, with 9 bases between the two germline ends. Written as DNA, the CDR3 is TGTGCCAGCAGTTCCAGACCGTACACTGAAGCTTTCTTT. Amino acids: CASSSRPYTEAFF.

The chain employs TRBV19 and TRBJ2-1, with TRBD2 matching over 8 bases. Germline CDR1 reads LNHDA; CDR2 reads SQIVND (reference sequence). V dropped 7 bases and J dropped 7; count of bases not matched to a gene: 12. The CDR3 runs 15 residues. CDR3 region: CASTPPVAGQNEQFF. DNA of the CDR3: TGTGCCAGTACCCCCCCGGTAGCGGGGCAGAATGAGCAGTTCTTC.

The rearrangement joins TRBV5-8 to TRBJ2-3; D ambiguous. The germline gives CDR1 SGHTS, CDR2 YDEGEE. The ends were cut back, 5 bases at V and 2 bases at J, with 12 bases in the middle. CDR3 size: 14 residues. As DNA, the CDR3 is TGTGCCAGCAGTCACGGACGGGCCACAGATACGCAGTATTTT. Its protein is CASSHGRATDTQYF.

The CDR3 coding sequence is TGTGCCAGCTCACCGGCAGGAGGGACTGAAGCTTTCTTT. Protein sequence: CASSPAGGTEAFF. The rearrangement joins TRBV18 to TRBJ1-1; the D is unclear. Trimming removed 3 bases from V and 5 bases from J, with 10 bases in between. This CDR3 spans 13 amino acids. CDR1 and CDR2 (germline): KGHSH, LQKENI.